This T cell receptor beta chain was sequenced during a study of regulatory T cells in long-lasting Graves disease. Study-level points and caveats: The sample size was small, and this may have reduced accuracy. Persistent patients shared more public clonotypes (approximately 2,500) than new patients (under 1,000).

For this clonotype: Its antigen is still unknown. One base away lies a much larger clone, so this may be a sequencing read error.

Time point specified: newly diagnosed GD, antithyroid drugs for less than 3 months. With RNA extracted from PBMCs as input, the TCR library was made. Around 9 milliliters of peripheral blood were drawn into EDTA tubes. CDR3-region Arm-PCR and iRepertoire HTBI primers produced the TCR beta libraries. TCRdb recomputed calls from the multiplex PCR reads with MiXCR, one row per CDR3 protein. The sample has 350,000 to 400,000 distinct CDR3 sequences; roughly 16% are singletons. This TCR derives from a female donor with Graves disease. Sequencing was performed on peripheral blood mononuclear cells (PBMCs), taken at new diagnosis, from a patient treated with antithyroid drugs.

The chain's CDR3 is CSASGAGVTMQYF. The CDR3 coding sequence is TGCAGTGCTAGTGGAGCGGGAGTTACAATGCAGTATTTT. The V and J genes are TRBV20-1 and TRBJ2-3; 8 bases align to TRBD2. Germline V gene data show CDR1 as DFQATT and CDR2 as SNEGSKA (reference sequence). The CDR3 loop spans 13 amino acids. Losses at the gene ends were 3 bases for V and 11 bases for J; bases not matched to a gene: 10.